This TCR beta chain was obtained from a study of T cell changes during pregnancy in multiple sclerosis. The CDR3 is 15 residues long. Germline V gives CDR1 MNHEY, CDR2 SVGAGI. Trimming took 6 bases from V and 9 from J; bases not matched to a gene: 8. Using immunoSEQ multiplex PCR, the repertoire was profiled, and TCRdb retains in-frame clones only, with some absent. The sample has some 31,000 clones, roughly nine tenths seen once. This chain links TRBV6-5 with TRBJ2-1, with 13 bases aligning to TRBD2. This specimen consisted of CD4+ T cells from peripheral blood mononuclear cells, obtained in the second trimester of pregnancy. The receptor comes from a female donor in good health, enrolled as a control in a pregnancy study. CDR3 residues: CASSGGLAGAGEQFF. CDR3 sequence (DNA): TGTGCCAGCAGCGGAGGACTAGCGGGAGCCGGTGAGCAGTTCTTC.